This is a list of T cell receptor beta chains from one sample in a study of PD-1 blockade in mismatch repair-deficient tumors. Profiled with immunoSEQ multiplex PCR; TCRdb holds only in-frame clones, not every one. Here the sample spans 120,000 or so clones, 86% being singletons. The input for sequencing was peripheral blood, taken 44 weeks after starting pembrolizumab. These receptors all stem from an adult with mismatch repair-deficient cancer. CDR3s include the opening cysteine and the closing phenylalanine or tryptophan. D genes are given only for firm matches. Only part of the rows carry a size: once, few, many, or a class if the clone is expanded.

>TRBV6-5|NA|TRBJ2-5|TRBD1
TGTGCCAGCAGTTCCCTAGGCAGGGGGCGCTCAGAGACCCAGTACTTC
CASSSLGRGRSETQYF
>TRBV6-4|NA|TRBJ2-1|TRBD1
TGTGCCAGCAGGAGACAGGGGGGTCCTGGCAATGAGCAGTTCTTC
CASRRQGGPGNEQFF
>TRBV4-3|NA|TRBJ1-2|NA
TGCGCCAGCAGCCAGGGTCGAAACTATGGCTACACCTTC
CASSQGRNYGYTF
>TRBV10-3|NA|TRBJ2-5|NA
TGTGCCATCAAGGAGACGGGAGCGGAGACCCAGTACTTC
CAIKETGAETQYF
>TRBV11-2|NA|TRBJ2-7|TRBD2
TGTGCCAGCACCGTCAGCGGGAGGGCCAGGAACGAGCAGTACTTC
CASTVSGRARNEQYF
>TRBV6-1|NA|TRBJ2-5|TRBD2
TGTGCCAGCCGACGGACTAGCGGGAATCGGGAGACCCAGTACTTC
CASRRTSGNRETQYF
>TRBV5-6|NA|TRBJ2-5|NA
TGTGCCAGCAGCTTAAAATTCGCCTCTAACCAAGAGACCCAGTACTTC
CASSLKFASNQETQYF
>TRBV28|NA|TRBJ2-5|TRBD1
TGTGCCAGCAGTTTACCCAGGGACAGCAGGACCCAGTACTTC
CASSLPRDSRTQYF
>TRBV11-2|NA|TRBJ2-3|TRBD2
TGTGCCAGCAGCTTAGAACTAGGTCGCGGGAGGAGAGATACGCAGTATTTT
CASSLELGRGRRDTQYF
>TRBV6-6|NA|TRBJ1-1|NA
TGTGCCTCTCGGGGGGGACGTACTGAAGCTTTCTTT
CASRGGRTEAFF
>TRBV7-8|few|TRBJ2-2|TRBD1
TGTGCCAGCAGCGGCAAGGGGACAGGGGGAAACACCGGGGAGCTGTTTTTT
CASSGKGTGGNTGELFF
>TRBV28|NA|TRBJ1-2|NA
TGTGCCAGCAGTCCTCTGACAGGCCTGCCGGGCTATGGCTACACCTTC
CASSPLTGLPGYGYTF
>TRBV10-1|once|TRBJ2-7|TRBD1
TGCGCCAGCAGTGACGGGGCGCTGACAGGGGGCTCCTACGAGCAGTACTTC
CASSDGALTGGSYEQYF
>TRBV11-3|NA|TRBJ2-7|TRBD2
TGTGCCAGCAGCTTAGTGGGTAGCGGGCTTGGCTACGAGCAGTACTTC
CASSLVGSGLGYEQYF
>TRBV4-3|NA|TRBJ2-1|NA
TGCGCCAGCAGCCAAGTCTTGGTTGGTAATGAGCAGTTCTTC
CASSQVLVGNEQFF
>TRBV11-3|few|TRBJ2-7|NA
TGTGCCAGCAGAGGTGGTTGGACCTACGAGCAGTACTTC
CASRGGWTYEQYF
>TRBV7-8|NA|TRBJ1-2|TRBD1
TGTGCCAGCAGCTTCTCGGGACAGCAAGTTTTCTATGGCTACACCTTC
CASSFSGQQVFYGYTF
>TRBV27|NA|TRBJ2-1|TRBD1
TGTGCCAGCAGTTTCTCCGGACAGGGGGCAAGGGATGAGCAGTTCTTC
CASSFSGQGARDEQFF
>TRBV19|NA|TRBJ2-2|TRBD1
TGTGCCAGTAGTATGTGGACAGGGTACACCGGGGAGCTGTTTTTT
CASSMWTGYTGELFF
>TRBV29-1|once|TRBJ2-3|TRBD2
TGCAGCACCCTGGGGGGGGTTGACGATACGCAGTATTTT
CSTLGGVDDTQYF
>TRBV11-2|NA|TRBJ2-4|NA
TGTGCCAGCAGCCGGGGCCCCGAAAACATTCAGTACTTC
CASSRGPENIQYF
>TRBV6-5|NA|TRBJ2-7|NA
TGTGCCAGCAGTTACTCCCCCGTCCGTCTATTCGACGAGCAGTACTTC
CASSYSPVRLFDEQYF
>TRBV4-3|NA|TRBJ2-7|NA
TGCGCCAGCAGCCAAAAAAATAATGTCTACGAGCAGTACTTC
CASSQKNNVYEQYF
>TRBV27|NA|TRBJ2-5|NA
TGTGCCAGCAGGACGAATAACTACCAAGAGACCCAGTACTTC
CASRTNNYQETQYF
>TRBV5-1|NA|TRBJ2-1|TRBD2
TGCGCCAGCAGCCACGTAAGCGGACTAGCGGACCACTCCTACAATGAGCAGTTCTTC
CASSHVSGLADHSYNEQFF
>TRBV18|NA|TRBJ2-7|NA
TGTGCCAGCTCACCGGGGGGAACCAAAGAGCAGTACTTC
CASSPGGTKEQYF
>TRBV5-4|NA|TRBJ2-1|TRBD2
TGTGCCAGCAGCCCCTCGGGGGGGAACTCCTACAATGAGCAGTTCTTC
CASSPSGGNSYNEQFF
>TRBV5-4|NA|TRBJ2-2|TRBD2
TGTGCCAGCAGCAAAGGGACTAGCGGGAGTGGGGAGCTGTTTTTT
CASSKGTSGSGELFF
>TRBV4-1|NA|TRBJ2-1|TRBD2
TGCGCCAGCAGCCCTTTAACGCGGGAGCGCTCCTACAATGAGCAGTTCTTC
CASSPLTRERSYNEQFF
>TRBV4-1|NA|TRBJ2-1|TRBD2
TGCGCCAGCAGCCAAGTGGGCAGCGGGAGAAACAATGAGCAGTTCTTC
CASSQVGSGRNNEQFF
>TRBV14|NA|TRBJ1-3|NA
TGTGCCAGCAGCCAAACAGGAGGGGGAAACACCATATATTTT
CASSQTGGGNTIYF
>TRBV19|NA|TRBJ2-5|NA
NA
CASTSDRRGGTQYF
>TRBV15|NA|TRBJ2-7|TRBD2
TGTGCCACCAGCAGGCAAACCGCACTAGCGGGAGATATATACGAGCAGTACTTC
CATSRQTALAGDIYEQYF
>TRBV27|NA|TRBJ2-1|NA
TGTGCCAGCAGCCCTACTAGCTCCTCCTACAATGAGCAGTTCTTC
CASSPTSSSYNEQFF
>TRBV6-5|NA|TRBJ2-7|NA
TGTGCCAGCAGTTACTCCCGGACCAGCCCCTACGAGCAGTACTTC
CASSYSRTSPYEQYF
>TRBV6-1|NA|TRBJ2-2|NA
TGTGCCAGCAGTGGCGGCAGGGGGGACACCGGGGAGCTGTTTTTT
CASSGGRGDTGELFF
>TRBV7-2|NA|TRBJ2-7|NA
TGTGCCAGCAGCACGAGGGACGGGAGTTCCTACGAGCAGTACTTC
CASSTRDGSSYEQYF
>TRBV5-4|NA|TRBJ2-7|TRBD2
TGTGCCAGCAGCTTGTCTGCGGGAGGTTACGAGCAGTACTTC
CASSLSAGGYEQYF
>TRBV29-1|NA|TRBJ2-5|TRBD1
TGCAGCGTTGTAGGGGGGACAGGGATGCTTTGGGAGACCCAGTACTTC
CSVVGGTGMLWETQYF
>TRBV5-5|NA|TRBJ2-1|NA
TGTGCCAGCAGCTTGGAGGGCAGGGGGGAAGGATACAATGAGCAGTTCTTC
CASSLEGRGEGYNEQFF
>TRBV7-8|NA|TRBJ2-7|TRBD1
TGTGCCAGCAGCATACCGGGGGGGACAGGGGGTAACGAGCAGTACTTC
CASSIPGGTGGNEQYF
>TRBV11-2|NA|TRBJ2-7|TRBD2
TGTGCCAGCAGCCAACTAGCGGGAGGCCACGAGCAGTACTTC
CASSQLAGGHEQYF
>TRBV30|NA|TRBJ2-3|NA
TGTGCCTTACAGGGTCTCTCCACCACAGATACGCAGTATTTT
CALQGLSTTDTQYF
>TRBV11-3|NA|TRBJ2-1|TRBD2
TGTGCCAGCAGAAAGCGGGAGGGCCCCTACAATGAGCAGTTCTTC
CASRKREGPYNEQFF
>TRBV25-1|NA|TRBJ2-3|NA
TGTGCCAGCAGTGAATATGGTTCAGATACGCAGTATTTT
CASSEYGSDTQYF
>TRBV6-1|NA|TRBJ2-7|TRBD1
TGTGCCAGCAGTGTCGGGACAGGGATCTACGAGCAGTACTTC
CASSVGTGIYEQYF
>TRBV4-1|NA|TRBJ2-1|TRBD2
TGCGCCAGCAGCCACACACTAGCGGGAGTTATTTCAGGTGAGCAGTTCTTC
CASSHTLAGVISGEQFF
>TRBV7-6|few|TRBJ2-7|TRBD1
TGTGCCAGCAGCCCGACGGACAGGGTTGTAGACGAGCAGTACTTC
CASSPTDRVVDEQYF
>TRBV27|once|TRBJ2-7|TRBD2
TGTGCCAGCAGTTTTAGCTGGACTAGCGTATACGAGCAGTACTTC
CASSFSWTSVYEQYF
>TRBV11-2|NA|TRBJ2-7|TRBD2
TGTGCCAGCAGCTTAGTAAGGCTAGCGGGAGGGCCGTACGAGCAGTACTTC
CASSLVRLAGGPYEQYF
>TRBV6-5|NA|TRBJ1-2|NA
TGTGCCAGCAGTTTTTCGCCAGGGGATCAAAACTATGGCTACACCTTC
CASSFSPGDQNYGYTF
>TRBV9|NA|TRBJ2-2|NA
TGTGCCAGCAGCGTAGCCGCCGGGGAGCTGTTTTTT
CASSVAAGELFF
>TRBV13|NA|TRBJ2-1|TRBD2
TGTGCCAGCAGCTTAATGACTAGCGGCTACAATGAGCAGTTCTTC
CASSLMTSGYNEQFF
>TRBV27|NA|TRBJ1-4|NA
TGTGCCAGCAGTTTATCCGGGACAAGGCCTAATGAAAAACTGTTTTTT
CASSLSGTRPNEKLFF